This T cell receptor (beta chain) derives from a study of CD8 T cells in Susac syndrome. The CDR3 has 12 residues. Trimming shortened V by 3 bases and J by 6 bases, and 8 bases separated the two germline ends. Germline lookup yields CDR1 DFQATT and CDR2 SNEGSKA (reference sequence). It was with random hexamers that roughly 0.45 to 1 ug RNA was reverse transcribed. TCRdb re-derived calls from the immunoSEQ multiplex PCR reads in MiXCR, one entry per CDR3 protein. The sample records 200,000 to 250,000 distinct CDR3 sequences, 95% being singletons. Sequencing of TCR beta, carried out with a high-throughput approach, was applied to CD8+ and CD4+ T cells from the blood.

The sequence was obtained from a human donor with multiple sclerosis. The chain combines TRBV20-1 with TRBJ2-2; unclear D gene. The source material was CD4+ T cells from PBMCs. The CDR3 protein is CSASQVAGELFF. Here the CDR3 DNA reads TGCAGTGCTAGTCAGGTAGCCGGGGAGCTGTTTTTT.